This TCR beta chain was observed in a study of T cells in Graves' hyperthyroidism and ophthalmopathy. V was pared by 7 bases and J by 9 bases, with 22 bases between. The CDR3 has 15 amino acids. Germline V gene lookup returns CDR1 SGHNT and CDR2 YENEEA. Amplified TCR beta CDR3 regions derived from RNA transcripts. First-round RT-PCR of the TCR CDR3 relied on the HTBI primer set. TCRdb passed the multiplex PCR reads through MiXCR, listing each CDR3 protein once. The sample lists some 200,000 distinct CDR3 sequences; roughly 17% were seen once. This clonotype was recorded many times. Clinicians diagnosed patients from clinical symptoms, serum thyroxine and TRAb, thyroid ultrasound and orbital computed tomography.

This chain connects TRBV11-3 to TRBJ2-1, with TRBD2 as a possible D gene (6 bases). The sequence derives from a woman aged 50 to 60 with Graves' hyperthyroidism. The specimen was blood. The CDR3 DNA reads TGTGCCAGCAACCAGGCCGGTGCTAGCGTGGGTGAGCAGTTCTTC. It is translated as CASNQAGASVGEQFF.